This T cell receptor (beta chain) emerged from a study of T cell changes during pregnancy in multiple sclerosis. TCRdb keeps only in-frame clones here, not all; method: immunoSEQ multiplex PCR. This sample has about 120,000 clones, with approximately 93% found just once. Germline V gene sequence: CDR1 MNHEY, CDR2 SVGAGI. The V and J ends lost 6 bases and 4 bases, in that order; junction bases with no gene match: 7. This CDR3 is 14 amino acids long. The chain couples TRBV6-5 to TRBJ2-7, with TRBD1 matching 9 bases. The sample was peripheral blood, taken before pregnancy. The receptor comes from a female donor with multiple sclerosis, enrolled in a pregnancy study. In nucleotides, the CDR3 is TGTGCCAGCAGCCGGGACAGGGTAGGTTACGAGCAGTACTTC. It translates to CASSRDRVGYEQYF.